These 8 T cell receptor beta chains came from one sample sequenced in a study of beta chain features in type 1 diabetes. Reverse transcribing all isolated RNA meant expressed TCRB transcripts were sequenced. The table came from immunoSEQ multiplex PCR; TCRdb's copy has only in-frame clones and leaves some out. The sample carries 550,000 to 850,000 clones, over 10% recorded once. Study outcomes and limitations: Shortening that was moderate but significant affected the TCRB CDR3s of Type 1 diabetes patients in all four CD4+ subsets.

No antigen has been assigned to these receptors. Input material: naive CD4+ T cells from blood. Source of these receptors: a man between 18 and 29 years old with type 1 diabetes.

V gene TRBV11-1 combines with J gene TRBJ2-7, with unresolved D. The V end was cut by 1 base, the J end by 1 base, with 11 bases between. Germline V gives CDR1 SGHAT, CDR2 FQDESV (reference sequence). The CDR3 contains 15 residues. The CDR3 DNA is TGTGCCAGCAGCTTAGATCCAGACGTATCCTACGAGCAGTACTTC. Amino acid sequence: CASSLDPDVSYEQYF.

V is TRBV2 and J is TRBJ1-6; TRBD1 is a possible D gene (5 bases). CDR1 is SNHLY, CDR2 FYNNEI, per germline. V lost 3 bases, J lost 7 bases, and 10 bases lay in between. This CDR3 spans 14 amino acids. The CDR3 loop reads CASSEARTNSPLHF. The CDR3, as DNA: TGTGCCAGCAGTGAGGCACGGACAAATTCACCCCTCCACTTT. Complete variable domain (other parts from reference TRBV2 and TRBJ1-6): EPEVTQTPSHQVTQMGQEVILRCVPISNHLYFYWYRQILGQKVEFLVSFYNNEISEKSEIFDDQFSVERPDGSNFTLKIRSTKLEDSAMYFCASSEARTNSPLHFGNGTRLTVT.

This clone was observed a handful of times. The rearrangement uses TRBV7-2 and TRBJ1-4; unclear D gene. Germline V gene data show CDR1 as SGHTA and CDR2 as FQGNSA. V was clipped by 3 bases and J by 7 bases, with 9 bases between them. The CDR3 has 13 residues. CDR3 amino acids: CASSFGVFEKLFF. CDR3 bases: TGTGCCAGCAGCTTCGGGGTTTTTGAAAAACTGTTTTTT.

The chain has TRBV5-8 and TRBJ2-1; possible D gene TRBD2, 6 bases. The CDR3 is made up of 14 amino acids. V gave up 7 bases and J gave up 8 bases, with 19 bases separating them. The germline gives CDR1 SGHTS, CDR2 YDEGEE. The CDR3 is CASRSGTPVDEQFF. CDR3 sequence (DNA): TGTGCCAGCCGCTCCGGGACTCCGGTCGATGAGCAGTTCTTC.

CDR3 nucleotide sequence: TGTGCCAGCAGCTCGGCGGCAGGGAGGGCTTTCTTT. Translation gives CASSSAAGRAFF. V gene TRBV5-6 combines with J gene TRBJ1-1; TRBD1 might be the D (5 bases). This CDR3 region has 12 residues. The V and J ends lost 3 bases and 11 bases respectively, with 14 bases between them. Germline values: CDR1 SGHDT, CDR2 YYEEEE.

This clone was recorded a few times. This chain links TRBV18 with TRBJ2-1; D is ambiguous. From germline, CDR1 is KGHSH and CDR2 LQKENI. Trimming stripped 5 bases from V and 0 bases from J, with 14 bases between. The length of the CDR3 is 16 residues. CDR3 DNA sequence: TGTGCCAGCTCAAACGCCGGATCAAGCTCCTACAATGAGCAGTTCTTC. This gives the protein CASSNAGSSSYNEQFF.

This clone has just a few counts. This chain connects TRBV2 to TRBJ1-2, with D possibly being TRBD1 (5 bases). Trimming left V 7 bases short and J 7 bases short, with 13 bases between. Germline CDR1 is SNHLY and CDR2 is FYNNEI. The CDR3 extends over 12 amino acids. CDR3: CASNQGLAGYTF. The CDR3 coding sequence is TGTGCCAGCAACCAGGGACTCGCTGGCTACACCTTC.

This clone was seen only a few times. The V call is TRBV28, the J call TRBJ1-5; 11 nucleotides line up with TRBD1. The junction had 5 bases not matched to a gene; V was cut back by 6 bases and J by 7 bases. Germline V gives CDR1 MDHEN, CDR2 SYDVKM. The CDR3 extends over 14 amino acids. In DNA form, the CDR3 reads TGTGCCAGCAGGTCGGGACAGGGGGGGCAGCCCCAGCATTTT. Its protein product is CASRSGQGGQPQHF.